This TCR beta chain was sequenced for a study of metastatic and nonmetastatic thyroid tumors. The wider study: Comparison of repertoires was carried out across blood and tumor or nodule tissue from malignant and benign thyroid patients.

Study-level findings and limits: For both blood and tumor, malignant thyroid tumors reportedly showed significantly higher TCR beta diversity than benign nodules did.

This clone was seen only a few times. Its target is not known. Germline loops: CDR1 MNHNS, CDR2 SASEGT. Trimming left V 5 bases short and J 4 bases short, with 12 bases between. CDR3 length: 14 amino acids. TCRdb reassembled clones from the PCR reads with MiXCR. Among under 55,000 clones listed, roughly a sixth were seen once. Not a single patient had been given any form of treatment at any point before undergoing thyroid surgery. The receptor's source is a female donor with papillary thyroid cancer or a benign thyroid nodule (not recorded which). Some clones in this sample may be carry-over from other donors' samples. The chain recombines TRBV6-1 with TRBJ1-5; no reliable D call. Source material: blood. The CDR3 loop reads CASSPTERNQPQHF. DNA of the CDR3: TGTGCCAGCAGTCCGACGGAAAGAAATCAGCCCCAGCATTTT.